This T cell receptor (beta chain) was captured by sequencing in a study of blood T cell repertoires in COVID-19. Study-wide background: PBMCs, B-cell-depleted T cells, or T cells were the source of the cDNA or gDNA that made up the material.

The method was immunoSEQ multiplex PCR; TCRdb's version includes in-frame clones alone and lacks a portion of them. Of fewer than 250,000 clones listed, about 82% were seen once; the top ten hold more than 9%. This clone was detected only a few times. V was pared by 0 bases and J by 8 bases, with 10 bases of the junction left unmatched. There are 17 residues in the CDR3. Germline V gives CDR1 LGHDT, CDR2 YNNKEL (reference sequence). The chain links TRBV3-1 (or the pseudogene TRBV3-2) to TRBJ2-1, with 10 nucleotides matching TRBD2. The sequencing input was peripheral blood. The sequence derives from a woman over 75 with acute or convalescent COVID-19. The CDR3: CASSQDGIAGGSYEQFF. CDR3 sequence (DNA): TGTGCCAGCAGCCAAGATGGGATAGCGGGAGGTTCTTATGAGCAGTTCTTC.